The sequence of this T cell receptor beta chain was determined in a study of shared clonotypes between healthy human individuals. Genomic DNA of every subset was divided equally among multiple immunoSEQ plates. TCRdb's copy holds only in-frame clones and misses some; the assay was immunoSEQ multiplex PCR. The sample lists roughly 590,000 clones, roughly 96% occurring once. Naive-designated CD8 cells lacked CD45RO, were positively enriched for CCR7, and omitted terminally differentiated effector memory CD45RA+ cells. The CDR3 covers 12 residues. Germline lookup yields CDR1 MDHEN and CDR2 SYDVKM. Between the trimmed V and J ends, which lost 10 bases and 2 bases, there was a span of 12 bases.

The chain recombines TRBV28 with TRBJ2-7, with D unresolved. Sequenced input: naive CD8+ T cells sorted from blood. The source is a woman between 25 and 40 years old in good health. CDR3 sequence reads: CATSHPTYEQYF. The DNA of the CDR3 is TGTGCCACCTCCCATCCCACCTACGAGCAGTACTTC.